This T cell receptor (beta chain) was obtained from a study of T cell repertoires in cytomegalovirus infection (dated by TCRdb to about 2019). In terms of the full investigation: Donor HLA type was relevant to the analysis, as public TCR beta signatures indicated carriage of CMV infection together with the matching HLA type.

V is pruned by 5 bases and J by 1 base, leaving 8 bases of the junction without a gene match. Via the germline V gene, CDR1 is SGHVS and CDR2 FNYEAQ. From its cysteine to its phenylalanine, the CDR3 spans 16 amino acids. Here the CDR3 DNA is all that survives: 48 bases in frame from base 1. Sequenced on an Illumina HiSeq 1500. TCRdb redid the processing of the public reads, applying fastp at Q25 and MiXCR, and retained in-frame beta chains. Entries that share a CDR3 protein sequence are merged under the most common genes and DNA. The sample table contains some 100,000 distinct CDR3 sequences; only one count was recorded for under 25% of them. The biggest ten clones account for approximately 39% of the sample. Study-wide findings and limitations: In both this cohort and an independent cohort of 350 to 400 donors, the cumulative frequency of public TCR beta family members distinguished carriers of CMV infection plus the relevant HLA type. The ex vivo response was dominated by HLA-C-restricted CMV-specific TCR beta clonotypes, which also provided the single most frequent clonotype in two of eight donors.

With regard to this clonotype: Its antigen specificity is not known. No per-base quality is available; no much larger clone lies one base away.

The TCR was taken from a human donor in good health (CMV status not recorded). Some clones in this sample may be carry-over from other donors' samples. The sequence links TRBV7-6 to TRBJ2-3; 8 nucleotides in the junction match TRBD1. The specimen sequenced was CD8+ T cells from PBMCs. The CDR3 protein is CASSPGQGERTDTQYF. The sequence in DNA is TGTGCCAGCAGCCCCGGACAGGGAGAGCGCACAGATACGCAGTATTTT.